These 16 T cell receptor beta chains originate from one sample sequenced in a study of PD-1 blockade in classical Hodgkin lymphoma. Relapse after autologous stem cell transplantation occurred in every patient, and brentuximab vedotin exposure varied. Clones were read by immunoSEQ multiplex PCR, and TCRdb kept only the in-frame ones, dropping some. The sample has some 23,000 clones; 65% to 80% are singletons. Specimen: peripheral blood mononuclear cells (PBMCs), collected before the second cycle of nivolumab. The receptors here all came from a human donor with classical Hodgkin lymphoma.

The chain combines TRBV6-5 with TRBJ2-7, with D unresolved. CDR1 is MNHEY, CDR2 SVGAGI, per germline. Between the trimmed V and J ends, which lost 10 bases and 7 bases, there was a span of 20 bases. This CDR3 has 13 amino acids. CDR3 sequence reads: CATHGLYSTEQYF. As DNA, the CDR3 is TGTGCCACCCACGGCCTTTACTCTACGGAGCAGTACTTC.

V is TRBV6-1 and J is TRBJ1-1; tentatively, D is TRBD1 (6 bases). The CDR3 is made up of 14 amino acids. V lost 6 bases, J lost 1 base, and 12 bases lay in between. Germline V CDR1 and CDR2: MNHNS, SASEGT. The CDR3, as DNA: TGTGCCAGCAGCGCGGGACATCGGAACACTGAAGCTTTCTTT. The encoded protein is CASSAGHRNTEAFF.

V is TRBV13 and J is TRBJ2-2; D gene uncertain. CDR1 and CDR2 (germline): PRHDT, FYEKMQ (reference sequence). Trimming pared 5 bases from V and 11 bases from J, leaving 12 bases between. CDR3 size: 12 residues. The CDR3 here is CASSPSVGELFF. The CDR3, as DNA: TGTGCCAGCAGCCCGTCCGTAGGTGAGCTGTTTTTT. Based on the CDR3 plus reference TRBV13 and TRBJ2-2, the full variable domain is AAGVIQSPRHLIKEKRETATLKCYPIPRHDTVYWYQQGPGQDPQFLISFYEKMQSDKGSIPDRFSAQQFSDYHSELNMSSLELGDSALYFCASSPSVGELFFGEGSRLTVL.

The J gene is TRBJ2-5, the V gene TRBV7-8, with D perhaps TRBD2 (5 bases). Looked up from germline, CDR1 is SGHVS and CDR2 is FQNEAQ. Trimming pared 8 bases from V and 2 bases from J, leaving 9 bases between. The CDR3 sequence is 12 residues long. DNA for the CDR3: TGTGCCAGCGGACTGGTGCAAGAGACCCAGTACTTC. Protein: CASGLVQETQYF.

Only a few counts were recorded for this clone. The chain links TRBV28 to TRBJ2-7; possible D gene TRBD2, 5 bases. Germline CDR1 is MDHEN and CDR2 is SYDVKM. Trimming took off 7 bases at V and 3 bases at J, with 13 bases between the two ends. The CDR3 covers 13 residues. CDR3 coding DNA: TGTGCCAGCACTGCACCAGAGGGCTACGAGCAGTACTTC. Protein sequence: CASTAPEGYEQYF.

The chain recombines TRBV4-1 with TRBJ2-3; 13 bases are a match to TRBD2. The germline V gene has CDR1 MGHRA and CDR2 YSYEKL. V lost 0 bases to trimming and J lost 4 bases; unmatched junction nucleotides: 10. The CDR3 length is 19 residues. The CDR3 loop is CASSQDQLAGGPGADTQYF. The CDR3 bases are TGCGCCAGCAGCCAAGATCAACTAGCGGGAGGGCCGGGGGCAGATACGCAGTATTTT.

This rearrangement joins TRBV15 to TRBJ1-1; D remains unclear. The CDR3 runs 15 residues. Trimming shortened V by 0 bases and J by 1 base, and 9 bases separated the two germline ends. Germline V gives CDR1 LNHNV, CDR2 YYDKDF (reference sequence). CDR3 protein: CATSRDSWGNTEAFF. CDR3 nucleotide sequence: TGTGCCACCAGCAGAGACTCTTGGGGGAACACTGAAGCTTTCTTT.

The chain employs TRBV5-1 and TRBJ2-3; perhaps TRBD2 as D (6 bases). This CDR3 region has 12 residues. The ends were cut back, 4 bases at V and 4 bases at J, with 7 bases in the middle. The V gene's germline CDR1 is SGHRS and CDR2 YFSETQ. For the CDR3, the DNA is TGCGCCAGCAGCCCGGGGGCAGATACGCAGTATTTT. Protein product: CASSPGADTQYF.

The gene calls are TRBV18 and TRBJ2-1, with D perhaps TRBD1 (5 bases). With 4 bases removed from V and 2 bases from J, the gap between germline ends came to 9 bases. The CDR3 is 14 residues long. Germline CDR1 and CDR2: KGHSH and LQKENI. The CDR3 DNA is TGTGCCAGCTCACTCTCGACAGCCTACAATGAGCAGTTCTTC. It specifies CASSLSTAYNEQFF. Full variable domain (outside the CDR3, taken from reference TRBV18 and TRBJ2-1): NAGVMQNPRHLVRRRGQEARLRCSPMKGHSHVYWYRQLPEEGLKFMVYLQKENIIDESGMPKERFSAEFPKEGPSILRIQQVVRGDSAAYFCASSLSTAYNEQFFGPGTRLTVL.

This chain links TRBV11-2 with TRBJ1-3; TRBD1 agrees at 8 bases. The V and J ends lost 2 bases and 6 bases, in that order; junction bases with no gene match: 3. The CDR3 has 14 residues. Germline CDR1 and CDR2: SGHAT and FQNNGV. The chain's CDR3 is CASSLTQGANTIYF. The CDR3, as DNA: TGTGCCAGCAGCTTAACGCAGGGGGCAAACACCATATATTTT.

The chain has TRBV6-5 and TRBJ2-7, with 7 bases matching TRBD1. V lost 5 bases to trimming and J lost 3 bases; unmatched junction nucleotides: 4. In germline, CDR1 is MNHEY, CDR2 SVGAGI. There are 13 residues in the CDR3. The CDR3: CASSPTGIYEQYF. The CDR3 DNA reads as TGTGCCAGCAGTCCGACAGGGATCTACGAGCAGTACTTC.

The chain carries TRBV20-1 and TRBJ1-1; D call uncertain. The V gene lost 1 base and the J gene lost 0 bases, with 0 bases spanning the gap. CDR1 DFQATT and CDR2 SNEGSKA come from the germline V gene (reference sequence). CDR3 length: 11 residues. This chain's CDR3 is CSARVNTEAFF. In DNA, the CDR3 is TGCAGTGCTAGAGTGAACACTGAAGCTTTCTTT.

This chain uses TRBV2 with TRBJ1-2, with 9 bases fitting TRBD1. CDR3 length equals 15 residues. Germline-derived CDR1 and CDR2 are SNHLY and FYNNEI. V was pared by 1 base and J by 6 bases, with 6 bases of the junction left unmatched. The CDR3 bases are TGTGCCAGCAGTGAAGGGGGACAGGGATTGAATGGCTACACCTTC. Its protein product is CASSEGGQGLNGYTF.

This clone occurred a few times. This chain joins TRBV5-4 and TRBJ1-4; 7 bases align to TRBD1. V lost 10 bases, J lost 8 bases, and 17 bases stayed unmatched. Germline V CDR1 and CDR2: SGHNT, YYREEE (reference sequence). The CDR3 runs to 15 residues. Written as DNA, the CDR3 is TGTGCCGCAGCTCGAAGCGGGACAGTGGGAGAAAAACTGTTTTTT. Translation gives CAAARSGTVGEKLFF.

This chain joins TRBV12-5 and TRBJ1-5; TRBD1 is a possible D gene (5 bases). Germline lookup yields CDR1 LGHNT and CDR2 FRNRAP. V gave up 4 bases and J gave up 5 bases, with 12 bases separating them. There are 14 residues in the CDR3. As DNA, the CDR3 is TGTGCTAGTGGTTCCCGCGAGGGGTATCAGCCCCAGCATTTT. This translates into CASGSREGYQPQHF.

As to this clone: At one boundary the junction diverges from the germline segment, which might be a read error. V gene TRBV19 combines with J gene TRBJ2-5; no firm D call. This CDR3 spans 13 amino acids. Germline CDR1 and CDR2: LNHDA and SQIVND (reference sequence). CDR3 DNA: TGTGCCAGTAGTACCGACTTCCAAGAGCCCCAGTACTTC. Encoded protein: CASSTDFQEPQYF.